This record concerns one T cell receptor beta chain sequence. The antigen is undetermined. Nashville, Tennessee was home to all donors, who were Caucasian adults. The entry originates in a study of shared clonotypes between healthy human individuals. General study results and limits: Around 5% was the fraction of naive CD4 clonotypes found shared across a few donors.

CDR1 and CDR2 (germline): SGDLS, YYNGEE. The CDR3 covers 15 residues. The V end was cut by 0 bases, the J end by 2 bases, with 9 bases between. Here immunoSEQ multiplex PCR was the method, and the copy in TCRdb shows in-frame clones only, minus some. The table shows more than 2,000,000 clones, with more than 85% occurring only once. The TCR originated in a man aged 18 to 29 in good health. Some clones in this sample may be carry-over from other donors' samples. V is TRBV9 and J is TRBJ1-5; D is undetermined. The sample comprised naive CD4+ T cells from PBMCs. Noted subset: CD45RA+ positively selected. Here the CDR3 reads CASSVEDGGNQPQHF. The DNA of the CDR3 is TGTGCCAGCAGCGTAGAGGACGGGGGCAATCAGCCCCAGCATTTT.